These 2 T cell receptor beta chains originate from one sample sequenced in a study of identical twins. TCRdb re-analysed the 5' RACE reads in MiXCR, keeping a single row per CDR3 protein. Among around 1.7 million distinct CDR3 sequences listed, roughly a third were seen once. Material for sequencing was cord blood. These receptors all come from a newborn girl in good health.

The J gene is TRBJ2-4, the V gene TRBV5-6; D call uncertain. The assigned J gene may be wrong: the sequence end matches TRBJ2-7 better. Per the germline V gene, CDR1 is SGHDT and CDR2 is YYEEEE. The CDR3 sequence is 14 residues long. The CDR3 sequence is CASSLGPMTYEQYF. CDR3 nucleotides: TGTGCCAGCAGCTTGGGTCCGATGACCTACGAGCAGTACTTC.

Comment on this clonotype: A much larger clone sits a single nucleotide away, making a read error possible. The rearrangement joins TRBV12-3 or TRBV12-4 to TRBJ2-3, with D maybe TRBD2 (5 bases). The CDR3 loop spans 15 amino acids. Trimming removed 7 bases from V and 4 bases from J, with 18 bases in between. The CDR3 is CASTRGYVPADTQYF. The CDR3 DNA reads TGTGCCAGCACCCGAGGGTATGTGCCCGCAGATACGCAGTATTTT.